The 29 T cell receptor beta chains below come from one sample, sequenced in a study of blood T cell repertoires in COVID-19. The repertoire was sequenced with immunoSEQ multiplex PCR; TCRdb's copy has only in-frame clones and lacks some. The repertoire holds about 210,000 clones, with around 88% as singletons. Sequenced input: PBMCs or T cells enriched from blood (not recorded which). The receptors originated from a woman aged 40 to 50 with acute COVID-19.

The chain combines TRBV7-9 with TRBJ2-3; 9 nucleotides align to TRBD2. The germline gives CDR1 SEHNR, CDR2 FQNEAQ (reference sequence). This CDR3 is 15 amino acids long. J was trimmed by 9 bases and V by 2 bases; bases with no gene match: 9. The CDR3 is CASSLSGGLAGTQYF. CDR3 nucleotides: TGTGCCAGCAGCTTAAGCGGCGGGCTAGCGGGGACGCAGTATTTT.

This chain links TRBV7-8 with TRBJ2-5; the match to TRBD2 covers 14 bases. V lost 1 base to trimming and J lost 3 bases; unmatched junction nucleotides: 7. CDR3 size: 18 residues. The V gene's germline CDR1 is SGHVS and CDR2 FQNEAQ. The CDR3 DNA is TGTGCCAGCAGCTTAGAAACTCGACTAGCGGGAGGGAAAGAGACCCAGTACTTC. Its protein is CASSLETRLAGGKETQYF.

The chain recombines TRBV7-2 with TRBJ1-2, with TRBD1 matching 9 bases. J gave up 0 bases and V 4 bases, and 6 bases lay outside the gene matches. The CDR3 contains 16 residues. Per germline, CDR1 SGHTA and CDR2 FQGNSA. The CDR3 DNA reads TGTGCCAGCAGCTCGAAACAGGGGGCTTCTAACTATGGCTACACCTTC. Its protein is CASSSKQGASNYGYTF. Drawing the rest from reference TRBV7-2 and TRBJ1-2, the complete variable domain is GAGVSQSPSNKVTEKGKDVELRCDPISGHTALYWYRQSLGQGLEFLIYFQGNSAPDKSGLPSDRFSAERTGGSVSTLTIQRTQQEDSAVYLCASSSKQGASNYGYTFGSGTRLTVV.

This clone is a singleton in its sample. The chain recombines TRBV7-2 with TRBJ2-4; 7 bases fit TRBD1. With V trimmed by 4 bases and J by 4 bases, 10 bases remained unmatched. Germline-derived CDR1 and CDR2 are SGHTA and FQGNSA. This CDR3 has 16 amino acids. CDR3 DNA: TGTGCCAGCAGCTCGACAGGTGCCAGGGGGAAAAACATTCAGTACTTC. As protein: CASSSTGARGKNIQYF.

This sequence joins TRBV6-6 and TRBJ2-7, with 8 bases identical to TRBD1. Unmatched junction bases numbered 9, after V lost 2 bases and J lost 3 bases. The length of the CDR3 is 16 residues. Per the germline V gene, CDR1 is MNHNY and CDR2 is SVGAGI (reference sequence). CDR3 amino acids: CASSYPTGQGSYEQYF. DNA for the CDR3: TGTGCCAGCAGTTACCCAACAGGACAGGGCAGCTACGAGCAGTACTTC.

This clone was observed a single time. The DNA for the CDR3 is TGTGCCAGCAGCATGGGACTAGCGGGGACGGAGACCCAGTACTTC. Translating it yields CASSMGLAGTETQYF. J is TRBJ2-5 and V is TRBV5-4; 13 bases are shared with TRBD2. Germline assignment: CDR1 SGHNT and CDR2 YYREEE (reference sequence). This CDR3 has 15 amino acids. V dropped 4 bases and J dropped 5; count of bases not matched to a gene: 5. Combining the CDR3 with reference TRBV5-4 and TRBJ2-5 gives the whole variable domain ETGVTQSPTHLIKTRGQQVTLRCSSQSGHNTVSWYQQALGQGPQFIFQYYREEENGRGNFPPRFSGLQFPNYSSELNVNALELDDSALYLCASSMGLAGTETQYFGPGTRLLVL.

This chain links TRBV2 with TRBJ2-5, with TRBD1 matching 7 bases. This CDR3 spans 15 amino acids. From germline, CDR1 is SNHLY and CDR2 FYNNEI. J was trimmed by 2 bases and V by 7 bases; bases with no gene match: 10. CDR3 bases: TGTGCCAGCACCACATCTTTCAGGGGGCAAGAGACCCAGTACTTC. This gives the protein CASTTSFRGQETQYF.

The genes are TRBV10-2 and TRBJ2-7; TRBD1 matches 10 bases. The CDR3 covers 14 residues. Trimming at V came to 2 bases and at J to 4 bases, leaving 2 bases not matched to a gene. Germline-derived CDR1 and CDR2 are WSHSY and SAAADI. The DNA of the CDR3 is TGCGCCAGCAGTGAGAGGACAGGGGGATACGAGCAGTACGTC. Translation: CASSERTGGYEQYV.

The chain has TRBV6-5 and TRBJ1-1; the D is unclear. With 7 bases removed from V and 0 bases from J, the gap between germline ends came to 12 bases. CDR3 length equals 14 residues. The V gene's germline CDR1 is MNHEY and CDR2 SVGAGI. The CDR3 region has the DNA TGTGCCAGCATGATAACAGCTATGAACACTGAAGCTTTCTTT. It translates to CASMITAMNTEAFF.

The gene calls are TRBV5-5 and TRBJ2-7; maybe TRBD2 (7 bases). CDR3 length: 12 amino acids. Germline V CDR1 and CDR2: SGHKS, YYEKEE (reference sequence). With 7 bases removed from V and 3 bases from J, the gap between germline ends came to 11 bases. For the CDR3, the DNA is TGTGCCAGCCGGGGGGCGGTCTACGAGCAGTACGTC. Translating it yields CASRGAVYEQYV.

This CDR3 is CSVVDSAFNTEAFF. The DNA for the CDR3 is TGCAGCGTCGTGGACAGCGCTTTCAACACTGAAGCTTTCTTT. The rearrangement uses TRBV29-1 and TRBJ1-1; a weak D match, TRBD1 (6 bases). V was pared by 6 bases and J by 2 bases, with 16 bases between. This CDR3 is built from 14 residues. Germline CDR1 and CDR2: SQVTM and ANQGSEA. Full variable domain (rest looked up from reference TRBV29-1 and TRBJ1-1): SAVISQKPSRDICQRGTSLTIQCQVDSQVTMMFWYRQQPGQSLTLIATANQGSEATYESGFVIDKFPISRPNLTFSTLTVSNMSPEDSSIYLCSVVDSAFNTEAFFGQGTRLTVV.

This chain connects TRBV11-2 to TRBJ1-3; D possibly corresponds to TRBD1 (6 bases). The ends were cut back, 1 base at V and 4 bases at J, with 14 bases in the middle. The CDR3 contains 16 residues. Germline V CDR1 and CDR2: SGHAT, FQNNGV. CDR3 residues: CASSLASGAVGNTIYF. Here the CDR3 DNA reads TGTGCCAGCAGCTTAGCTTCAGGGGCGGTCGGAAACACCATATATTTT. Looking up the rest from reference TRBV11-2 and TRBJ1-3 gives the full variable domain: EAGVAQSPRYKIIEKRQSVAFWCNPISGHATLYWYQQILGQGPKLLIQFQNNGVVDDSQLPKDRFSAERLKGVDSTLKIQPAKLEDSAVYLCASSLASGAVGNTIYFGEGSWLTVV.

This sequence joins TRBV11-3 and TRBJ2-2; 10 bases line up with TRBD2. Germline V lookup: CDR1 SGHNT, CDR2 YENEEA. CDR3 size: 16 residues. J gave up 1 base and V 6 bases, and 5 bases lay outside the gene matches. CDR3 DNA: TGTGCCAGCAGGTCGAGCGGGAGGGGGAACACCGGGGAGCTGTTTTTT. Translated, it gives CASRSSGRGNTGELFF.

The sample holds many counts of this clone. This chain connects TRBV5-1 to TRBJ1-6, with 11 bases lining up with TRBD1. V dropped 2 bases and J dropped 10; count of bases not matched to a gene: 5. The CDR3 loop spans 15 amino acids. Germline CDR1 is SGHRS and CDR2 is YFSETQ. CDR3 region: CASSFGGTGGSPLHF. The CDR3 nucleotides read TGCGCCAGCAGCTTTGGGGGGACAGGGGGATCACCCCTCCACTTT.

The count of this clone is one. This rearrangement joins TRBV5-6 to TRBJ1-5; 7 nucleotides align to TRBD1. V gave up 5 bases and J gave up 4 bases; unmatched junction bases: 6. Germline V gene lookup returns CDR1 SGHDT and CDR2 YYEEEE. The CDR3 runs 14 residues. The CDR3 DNA sequence: TGTGCCAGCAGTCAGATGACAGGGAATCAGCCCCAGCATTTT. Its protein is CASSQMTGNQPQHF. The full variable domain, its missing parts supplied by reference TRBV5-6 and TRBJ1-5, is DAGVTQSPTHLIKTRGQQVTLRCSPKSGHDTVSWYQQALGQGPQFIFQYYEEEERQRGNFPDRFSGHQFPNYSSELNVNALLLGDSALYLCASSQMTGNQPQHFGDGTRLSIL.

This sequence joins TRBV12-5 and TRBJ1-6; D is unclear. Trimming stripped 5 bases from V and 9 bases from J, with 14 bases between. Germline CDR1 and CDR2: LGHNT and FRNRAP. This CDR3 is built from 14 residues. The CDR3 coding sequence is TGTGCTAGTGGTCGTGACAATGGGCGTTCACCCCTCCACTTT. It codes for CASGRDNGRSPLHF. The variable domain in full, completed from reference TRBV12-5 and TRBJ1-6, reads DARVTQTPRHKVTEMGQEVTMRCQPILGHNTVFWYRQTMMQGLELLAYFRNRAPLDDSGMPKDRFSAEMPDATLATLKIQPSEPRDSAVYFCASGRDNGRSPLHFGNGTRLTVT.

CDR3 in amino acids: CASSFPLTGRGTYEQYF. The CDR3 DNA sequence: TGTGCCAGCAGCTTCCCTCTTACAGGGAGGGGAACCTACGAGCAGTACTTC. This chain links TRBV11-2 with TRBJ2-7; tentative D call: TRBD2 (7 bases). CDR1 is SGHAT, CDR2 FQNNGV, per germline. Trimming removed 3 bases at V and 2 bases at J, with 20 bases between. There are 17 residues in the CDR3.

The chain links TRBV12-3 or TRBV12-4 to TRBJ2-3; D is undetermined. This CDR3 has 12 amino acids. V lost 2 bases and J lost 6, with 6 bases in between. The CDR3 coding sequence is TGTGCCAGCAGTTTACAGGCCGATACGCAGTATTTT. It translates to CASSLQADTQYF.

The genes are TRBV10-3 and TRBJ1-1, with 8 bases aligning to TRBD1. The CDR3 has 17 residues. Germline V lookup: CDR1 ENHRY, CDR2 SYGVKD. After removal of 4 bases from V and 2 bases from J, the junction contained 12 bases not matched to a gene. The CDR3 DNA is TGTGCCATCAGTGGGAATCCTAAAGGGACAGGAAACACTGAAGCTTTCTTT. Translated: CAISGNPKGTGNTEAFF.

The sample holds one count of this clone. The CDR3 spells CASSSRVDEKLFF. The CDR3 nucleotides read TGTGCCAGCAGCTCCAGGGTTGACGAAAAACTGTTTTTT. The chain is built from TRBV7-2 and TRBJ1-4, with TRBD1 as a possible D gene (5 bases). V lost 4 bases and J lost 8, with 11 bases in between. The CDR3 has 13 amino acids. The germline gives CDR1 SGHTA, CDR2 FQGNSA. The full variable domain, with the rest looked up from reference TRBV7-2 and TRBJ1-4, is GAGVSQSPSNKVTEKGKDVELRCDPISGHTALYWYRQSLGQGLEFLIYFQGNSAPDKSGLPSDRFSAERTGGSVSTLTIQRTQQEDSAVYLCASSSRVDEKLFFGSGTQLSVL.

The rearrangement links TRBV10-3 to TRBJ1-6, with TRBD1 identical over 9 bases. Germline V CDR1 and CDR2: ENHRY, SYGVKD. The junction had 6 bases not matched to a gene; V was cut back by 11 bases and J by 7 bases. The CDR3 is 13 amino acids. The CDR3 loop reads CAVRDRENSPLHF. In DNA, the CDR3 is TGTGCCGTCCGGGACAGGGAAAATTCACCCCTCCACTTT.

A word on this clone: Different DNA sequences within this sample yield the same CDR3. The chain recombines TRBV19 with TRBJ1-1, with a possible D match to TRBD1 (5 bases). This CDR3 spans 14 amino acids. With 1 base removed from V and 5 bases from J, the gap between germline ends came to 11 bases. Germline CDR1 and CDR2: LNHDA and SQIVND (reference sequence). Here the CDR3 reads CASSIGRVGTEAFF. CDR3 nucleotide sequence: TGTGCCAGTAGTATAGGCAGGGTAGGAACTGAAGCTTTCTTT.

This rearrangement joins TRBV12-3 or TRBV12-4 to TRBJ2-2; D gene ambiguous. V lost 11 bases and J lost 0, with 4 bases in between. CDR3 length: 11 amino acids. CDR3 region: CALSNTGELFF. The CDR3, as DNA: TGTGCCCTTTCGAACACCGGGGAGCTGTTTTTT.

The chain links TRBV2 to TRBJ2-7, with a possible D match to TRBD2 (6 bases). The length of the CDR3 is 13 residues. V lost 0 bases and J lost 6, with 9 bases in between. Germline V gene lookup returns CDR1 SNHLY and CDR2 FYNNEI. In DNA, the CDR3 is TGTGCCAGCAGTGAAGCCGGGAGAGTCGAGCAGTACGTC. The encoded protein is CASSEAGRVEQYV.

The genes are TRBV7-9 and TRBJ1-1; D possibly corresponds to TRBD1 (6 bases). Germline CDR1 reads SEHNR; CDR2 reads FQNEAQ (reference sequence). The CDR3 length is 14 residues. V was clipped by 5 bases and J by 1 base, with 11 bases between them. CDR3 in amino acids: CASSKLGGNTEAFF. The CDR3 nucleotides are TGTGCCAGCAGCAAACTAGGGGGGAACACTGAAGCTTTCTTT.

The CDR3 nucleotides read TGCGCCAGCAGCTTAACTTCGACTGAAGCTTTCTTT. Translating it yields CASSLTSTEAFF. V gene TRBV5-1 combines with J gene TRBJ1-1; no reliable D call. This CDR3 has 12 amino acids. V lost 2 bases and J lost 5, with 7 bases in between. CDR1 and CDR2 (germline): SGHRS, YFSETQ.

The chain links TRBV19 to TRBJ1-4, with TRBD1 identical over 10 bases. CDR1 and CDR2 (germline): LNHDA, SQIVND (reference sequence). Germline trimming cut 5 bases from V and 8 bases from J; bases unmatched to any gene: 8. The CDR3 is 15 amino acids. The CDR3 DNA sequence: TGTGCCAGTAGTGCCGACAGGGGGCTTCGAGAAAAACTGTTTTTT. This codes for CASSADRGLREKLFF.

This sequence joins TRBV2 and TRBJ2-2, with TRBD2 matching over 11 bases. Germline CDR1 is SNHLY and CDR2 is FYNNEI. The CDR3 is 16 residues long. V shed 5 bases and J 2 bases; nucleotides not matched to a gene: 4. Here the CDR3 DNA reads TGTGCCAGCAGTCGCGGGACTAGCGGAAACACCGGGGAGCTGTTTTTT. Protein product: CASSRGTSGNTGELFF.

This clone was counted only a few times. The J gene is TRBJ2-2, the V gene TRBV6-5; 7 bases agree with TRBD1. In germline, CDR1 is MNHEY, CDR2 SVGAGI. The V gene end was trimmed by 2 bases and the J gene end by 2 bases; junction bases not matched to a gene: 5. CDR3 length: 16 residues. CDR3 amino acids: CASSYQTGSNTGELFF. The CDR3 DNA reads TGTGCCAGCAGTTACCAGACAGGGTCTAACACCGGGGAGCTGTTTTTT.